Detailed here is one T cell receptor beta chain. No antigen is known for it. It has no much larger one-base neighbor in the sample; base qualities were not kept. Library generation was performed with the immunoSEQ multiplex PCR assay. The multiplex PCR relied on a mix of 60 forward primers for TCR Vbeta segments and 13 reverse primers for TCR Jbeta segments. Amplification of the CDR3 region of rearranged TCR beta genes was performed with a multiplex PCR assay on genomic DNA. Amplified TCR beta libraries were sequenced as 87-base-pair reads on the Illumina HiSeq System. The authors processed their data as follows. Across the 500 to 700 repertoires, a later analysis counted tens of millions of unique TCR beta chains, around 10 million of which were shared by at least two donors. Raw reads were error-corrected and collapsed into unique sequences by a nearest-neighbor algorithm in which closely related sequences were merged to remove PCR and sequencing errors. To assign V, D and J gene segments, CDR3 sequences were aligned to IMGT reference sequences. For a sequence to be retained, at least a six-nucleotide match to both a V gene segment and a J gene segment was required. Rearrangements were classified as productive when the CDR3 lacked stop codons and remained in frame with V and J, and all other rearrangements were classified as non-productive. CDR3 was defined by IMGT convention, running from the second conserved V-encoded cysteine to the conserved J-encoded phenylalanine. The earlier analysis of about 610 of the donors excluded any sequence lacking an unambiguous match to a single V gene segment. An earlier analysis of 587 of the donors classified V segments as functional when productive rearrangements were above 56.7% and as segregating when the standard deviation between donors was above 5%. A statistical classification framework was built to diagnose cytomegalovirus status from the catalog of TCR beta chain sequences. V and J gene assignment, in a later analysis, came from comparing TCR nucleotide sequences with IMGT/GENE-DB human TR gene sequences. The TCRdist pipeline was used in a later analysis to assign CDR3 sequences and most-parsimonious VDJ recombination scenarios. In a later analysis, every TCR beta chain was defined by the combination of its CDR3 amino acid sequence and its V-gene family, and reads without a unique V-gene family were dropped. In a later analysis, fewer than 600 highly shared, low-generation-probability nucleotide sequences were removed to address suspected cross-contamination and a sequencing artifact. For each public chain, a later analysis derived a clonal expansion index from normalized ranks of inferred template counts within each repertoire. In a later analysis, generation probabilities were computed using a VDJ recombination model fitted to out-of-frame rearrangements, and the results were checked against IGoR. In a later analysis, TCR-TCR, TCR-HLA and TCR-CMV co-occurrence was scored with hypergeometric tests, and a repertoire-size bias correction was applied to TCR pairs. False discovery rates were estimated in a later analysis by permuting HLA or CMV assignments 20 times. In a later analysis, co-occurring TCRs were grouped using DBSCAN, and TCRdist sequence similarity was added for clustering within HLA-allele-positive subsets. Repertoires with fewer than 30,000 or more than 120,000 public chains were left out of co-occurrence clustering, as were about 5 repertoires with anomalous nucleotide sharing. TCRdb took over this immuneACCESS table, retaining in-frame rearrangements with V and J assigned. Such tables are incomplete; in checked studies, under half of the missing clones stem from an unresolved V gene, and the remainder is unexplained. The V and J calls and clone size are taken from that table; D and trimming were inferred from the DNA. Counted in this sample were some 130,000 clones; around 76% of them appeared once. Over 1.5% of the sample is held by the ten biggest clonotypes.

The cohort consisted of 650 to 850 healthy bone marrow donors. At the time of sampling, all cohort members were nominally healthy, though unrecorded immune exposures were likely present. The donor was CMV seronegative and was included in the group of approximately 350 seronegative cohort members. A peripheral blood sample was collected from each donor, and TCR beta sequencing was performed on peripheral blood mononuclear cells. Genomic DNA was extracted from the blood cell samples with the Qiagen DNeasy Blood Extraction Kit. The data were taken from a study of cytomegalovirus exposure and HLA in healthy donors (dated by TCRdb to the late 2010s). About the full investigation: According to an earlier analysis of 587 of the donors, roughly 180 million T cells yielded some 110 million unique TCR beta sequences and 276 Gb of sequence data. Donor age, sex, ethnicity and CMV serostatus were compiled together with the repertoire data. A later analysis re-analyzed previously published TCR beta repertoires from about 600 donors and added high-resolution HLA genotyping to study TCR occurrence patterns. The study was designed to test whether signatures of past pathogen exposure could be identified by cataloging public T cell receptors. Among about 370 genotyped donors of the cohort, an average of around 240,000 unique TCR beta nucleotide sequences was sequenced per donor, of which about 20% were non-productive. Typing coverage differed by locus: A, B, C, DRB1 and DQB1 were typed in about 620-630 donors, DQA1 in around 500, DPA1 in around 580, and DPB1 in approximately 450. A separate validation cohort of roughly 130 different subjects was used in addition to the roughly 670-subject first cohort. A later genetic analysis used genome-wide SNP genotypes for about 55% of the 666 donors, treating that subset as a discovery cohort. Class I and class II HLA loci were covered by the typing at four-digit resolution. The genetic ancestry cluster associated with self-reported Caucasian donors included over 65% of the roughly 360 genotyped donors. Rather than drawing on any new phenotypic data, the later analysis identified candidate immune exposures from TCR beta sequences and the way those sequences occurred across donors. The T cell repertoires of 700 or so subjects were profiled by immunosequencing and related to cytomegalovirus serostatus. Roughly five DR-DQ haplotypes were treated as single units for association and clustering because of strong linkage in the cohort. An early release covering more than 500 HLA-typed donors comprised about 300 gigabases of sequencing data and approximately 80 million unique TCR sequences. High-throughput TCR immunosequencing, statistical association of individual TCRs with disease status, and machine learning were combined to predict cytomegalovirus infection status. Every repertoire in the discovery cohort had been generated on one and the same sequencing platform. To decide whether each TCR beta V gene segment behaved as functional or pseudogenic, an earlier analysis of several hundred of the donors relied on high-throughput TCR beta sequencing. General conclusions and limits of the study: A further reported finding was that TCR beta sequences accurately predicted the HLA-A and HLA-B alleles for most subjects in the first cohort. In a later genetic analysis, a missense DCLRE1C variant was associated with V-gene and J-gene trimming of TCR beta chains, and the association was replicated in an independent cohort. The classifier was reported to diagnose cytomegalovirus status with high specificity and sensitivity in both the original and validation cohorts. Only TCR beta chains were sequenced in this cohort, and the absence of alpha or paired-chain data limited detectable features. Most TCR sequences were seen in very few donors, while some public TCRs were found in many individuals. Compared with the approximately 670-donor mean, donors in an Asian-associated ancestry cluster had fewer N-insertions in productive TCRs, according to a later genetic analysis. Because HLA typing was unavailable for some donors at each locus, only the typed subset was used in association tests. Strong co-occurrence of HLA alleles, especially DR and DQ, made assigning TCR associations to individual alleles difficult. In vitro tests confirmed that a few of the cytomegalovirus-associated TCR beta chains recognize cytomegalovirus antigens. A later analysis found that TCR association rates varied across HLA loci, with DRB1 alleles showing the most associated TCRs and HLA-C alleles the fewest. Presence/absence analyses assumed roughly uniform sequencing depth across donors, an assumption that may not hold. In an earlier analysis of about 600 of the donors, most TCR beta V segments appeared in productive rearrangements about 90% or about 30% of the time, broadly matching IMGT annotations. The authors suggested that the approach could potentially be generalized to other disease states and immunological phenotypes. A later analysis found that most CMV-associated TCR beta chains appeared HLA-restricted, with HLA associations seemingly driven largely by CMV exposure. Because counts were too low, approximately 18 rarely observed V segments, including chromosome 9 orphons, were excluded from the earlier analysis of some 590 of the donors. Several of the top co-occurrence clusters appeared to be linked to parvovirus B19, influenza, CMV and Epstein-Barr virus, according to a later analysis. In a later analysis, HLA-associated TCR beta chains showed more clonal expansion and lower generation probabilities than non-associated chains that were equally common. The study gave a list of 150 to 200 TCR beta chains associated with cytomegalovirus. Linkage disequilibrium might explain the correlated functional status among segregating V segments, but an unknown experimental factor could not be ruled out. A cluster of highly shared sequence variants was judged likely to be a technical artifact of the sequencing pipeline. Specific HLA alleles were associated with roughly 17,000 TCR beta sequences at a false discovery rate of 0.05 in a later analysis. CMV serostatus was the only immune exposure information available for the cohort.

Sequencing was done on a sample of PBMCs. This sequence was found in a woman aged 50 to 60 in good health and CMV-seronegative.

The CDR3 has the sequence CASSLKARLAGVHEQYF. The DNA sequence is as follows: TGTGCCAGCAGCTTAAAGGCTAGACTAGCGGGAGTTCACGAGCAGTACTTC. The sequence links TRBV7-2 to TRBJ2-7; the junction holds 12 bases that match TRBD2. There are 17 amino acids in the CDR3, from cysteine to phenylalanine inclusive. Left in the record is the CDR3 DNA by itself, 51 bases read in frame from the first base. The CDR1 and CDR2 encoded by the germline V gene are SGHTA and FQGNSA. After removal of 2 bases from V and 5 bases from J, the junction retains 10 bases not matched to a gene. Extended through the reference TRBV7-2 and TRBJ2-7 proteins, this CDR3 yields the full variable domain: GAGVSQSPSNKVTEKGKDVELRCDPISGHTALYWYRQSLGQGLEFLIYFQGNSAPDKSGLPSDRFSAERTGGSVSTLTIQRTQQEDSAVYLCASSLKARLAGVHEQYFGPGTRLTVT.